These 12 T cell receptor beta chains originate from one sample sequenced in a study of beta chain features in type 1 diabetes. Findings and caveats of the study: Shortening that was moderate but significant affected the TCRB CDR3s of Type 1 diabetes patients in all four CD4+ subsets.

These TCRs are of unknown antigen specificity. Expressed TCRB transcripts were sequenced because the isolated RNA had all been reverse transcribed beforehand. TCRdb's copy holds only in-frame clones and misses some; the assay was immunoSEQ multiplex PCR. The sample shows over 120,000 clones, 10% to 15% of them seen only once. The source material was central memory CD4+ T cells from blood. Every receptor here comes from a man aged 18-30 years with type 1 diabetes.

There are a few counts of this clone. The V call is TRBV9, the J call TRBJ2-4; TRBD1 aligns across 12 bases. Germline trimming cut 3 bases from V and 3 bases from J; bases unmatched to any gene: 4. CDR1 and CDR2 (germline): SGDLS, YYNGEE. There are 16 residues in the CDR3. CDR3 amino acids: CASSAGQGAVKNIQYF. As DNA, the CDR3 is TGTGCCAGCAGCGCGGGACAGGGGGCGGTCAAAAACATTCAGTACTTC.

The chain uses TRBV11-1 and TRBJ2-5; D is ambiguous. The germline gives CDR1 SGHAT, CDR2 FQDESV (reference sequence). Trimming cost V 5 bases and J 2 bases, with 15 bases left between them. This CDR3 has 15 amino acids. The CDR3 sequence: CASSPQGHQQETQYF. The CDR3 DNA sequence: TGTGCCAGCAGCCCCCAAGGGCACCAACAAGAGACCCAGTACTTC.

This clone came up a few times. This chain connects TRBV20-1 to TRBJ1-1; the D is unclear. The CDR3 consists of 10 residues. Between the trimmed V and J ends, which lost 5 bases and 7 bases, there was a span of 8 bases. Germline lookup yields CDR1 DFQATT and CDR2 SNEGSKA (reference sequence). Here the CDR3 DNA reads TGCAGTGCTCAGAAGAATGAAGCTTTCTTT. Amino acid sequence: CSAQKNEAFF.

This clone was seen a handful of times. V usage is TRBV5-1 and J usage is TRBJ2-7; a weak D match, TRBD2 (5 bases). V lost 0 bases to trimming and J lost 5 bases, with 9 bases between them. In germline, CDR1 is SGHRS, CDR2 YFSETQ. The CDR3 has 13 amino acids. CDR3 sequence reads: CASSLVERDEQYF. CDR3 bases: TGCGCCAGCAGCTTGGTGGAGAGGGACGAGCAGTACTTC.

The chain has TRBV13 and TRBJ2-7; 12 positions match TRBD1. J was trimmed by 4 bases and V by 5 bases; bases with no gene match: 6. There are 15 residues in the CDR3. Germline values: CDR1 PRHDT, CDR2 FYEKMQ (reference sequence). Written as DNA, the CDR3 is TGTGCCAGCAGCCCGGGGACAGGGGGCAAGTACGAGCAGTACTTC. This gives the protein CASSPGTGGKYEQYF.

J is TRBJ1-1 and V is TRBV11-1; D not certain. V shed 5 bases and J shed 4 bases, with 14 bases lying between them. The CDR3 contains 14 residues. Germline CDR1 is SGHAT and CDR2 is FQDESV (reference sequence). CDR3 amino acids: CASSPVESGTEAFF. DNA of the CDR3: TGTGCCAGCAGCCCCGTAGAGTCAGGCACTGAAGCTTTCTTT.

This clone was found a few times. The rearrangement joins TRBV5-1 to TRBJ2-5; 9 bases agree with TRBD2. CDR3 size: 13 residues. The V and J ends lost 8 bases and 5 bases, in that order; junction bases with no gene match: 7. Germline V gene sequence: CDR1 SGHRS, CDR2 YFSETQ. CDR3 protein: CASTPGLAETQYF. For the CDR3, the DNA is TGCGCCAGTACCCCCGGACTAGCGGAGACCCAGTACTTC.

A few counts support this clone. This chain uses TRBV4-1 with TRBJ2-1; 8 positions match TRBD2. The CDR3 has 18 amino acids. Per germline, CDR1 MGHRA and CDR2 YSYEKL. V lost 2 bases and J lost 3; bases outside the gene matches: 12. CDR3 sequence reads: CASSQLFGGGPLYNEQFF. DNA for the CDR3: TGCGCCAGCAGCCAATTGTTTGGCGGGGGGCCCCTCTACAATGAGCAGTTCTTC.

Worth noting for this clone: The same CDR3 can be traced to other DNA sequences in this sample. The chain joins TRBV28 to TRBJ1-2, with D possibly being TRBD1 (6 bases). With 4 bases removed from V and 4 bases from J, the gap between germline ends came to 10 bases. This CDR3 spans 13 amino acids. Germline CDR1 reads MDHEN; CDR2 reads SYDVKM. The CDR3 is CASSSTGFYGYTF. DNA of the CDR3: TGTGCCAGCAGTTCGACAGGATTCTATGGCTACACCTTC.

The table lists this clone with many counts. This chain uses TRBV7-9 with TRBJ2-3; 7 bases are a match to TRBD1. CDR3 length: 16 residues. In germline, CDR1 is SEHNR, CDR2 FQNEAQ (reference sequence). V lost 5 bases, J lost 2 bases, and 10 bases stayed unmatched. The CDR3 protein is CASSRTRQGTTDTQYF. The CDR3 region has the DNA TGTGCCAGCAGCCGCACCAGACAGGGAACCACAGATACGCAGTATTTT.

This clone was found many times. The J gene is TRBJ2-7, the V gene TRBV5-6; 7 positions match TRBD1. The germline V gene encodes CDR1 SGHDT and CDR2 YYEEEE. The CDR3 is 12 amino acids. The V gene end was trimmed by 4 bases and the J gene end by 3 bases; junction bases not matched to a gene: 1. Here the CDR3 reads CASSRDSYEQYF. CDR3 coding DNA: TGTGCCAGCAGCAGGGACAGCTACGAGCAGTACTTC.

This clone was counted only a few times. The V call is TRBV5-6, the J call TRBJ1-2; possibly TRBD1 for D (5 bases). The germline gives CDR1 SGHDT, CDR2 YYEEEE. Trimming shortened V by 4 bases and J by 2 bases, and 24 bases separated the two germline ends. The CDR3 runs 18 residues. Here the CDR3 DNA reads TGTGCCAGCAGCCAGGAAATTGGGACTACTTACATCAACTATGGCTACACCTTC. Its translation is CASSQEIGTTYINYGYTF.